This T cell receptor beta chain derives from a study of shared clonotypes between healthy human individuals. Looking at the study overall: Every donor yielded three CD4 naive, three CD4 memory, two CD8 naive and one CD8 memory plate. Whole-study findings and limits: A handful of donors had around 5% of their naive CD4 clonotypes in common.

At deep level, the assay was performed. This table comes from immunoSEQ multiplex PCR, and its TCRdb copy is limited to in-frame clones, with some not included. This table holds more than 400,000 clones, around 95% found once. In the CD4+ fraction, cells were divided into CD45RA+ naive and CD45RA-negative memory subsets. Trimming removed 4 bases at V and 1 base at J, with 16 bases between. This CDR3 has 16 residues. Germline V gene lookup returns CDR1 LNHDA and CDR2 SQIVND (reference sequence). Of note for this clone: What it binds is unknown.

This TCR was sampled from a woman aged 30 to 39 in good health. J is TRBJ2-5 and V is TRBV19; D is unresolved. The specimen sequenced was naive CD4+ T cells sorted from blood. Subset reported: CD45RA+ positively selected. CDR3 loop: CASSKSHNRLQETQYF. The CDR3 nucleotides are TGTGCCAGTAGTAAGTCCCACAACAGACTCCAAGAGACCCAGTACTTC.